This is a list of T cell receptor beta chains from one sample in a study of CD8 T cells in Susac syndrome. Each CDR3 protein is one row after TCRdb ran MiXCR on the immunoSEQ multiplex PCR reads. In the table there are tens of thousands of distinct CDR3 sequences, 85% to 95% of which are singletons. Material: CD8+ T cells from PBMCs. Receptor source: a human donor with multiple sclerosis. Each CDR3 is given with its conserved first and last residue. Fields, in order: CDR3 length, V gene, J gene, clone size, D gene, CDR3 DNA, CDR3 protein. The D gene is left open where the match is weak. Size is omitted from some rows. Given values are once, few, many or a class for expanded clones.

>15|TRBV2|TRBJ1-1|NA|NA
TGTGCCAGCAGGACCAGGGGTCGCGAGAACACTGAAGCTTTCTTT
CASRTRGRENTEAFF
>12|TRBV20-1|TRBJ1-1|NA|NA
TGCAGTGCTCCGAGAAGGGACACTGAAGCTTTCTTT
CSAPRRDTEAFF
>14|TRBV13|TRBJ2-5|NA|TRBD2
TGTGCCAGCAGCCCGGCGGGGGGAGAAGAGACCCAGTACTTC
CASSPAGGEETQYF
>13|TRBV20-1|TRBJ1-1|NA|NA
TGCAGTGCTAGAGATGGACTTAACACTGAAGCTTTCTTT
CSARDGLNTEAFF
>17|TRBV14|TRBJ2-7|once|NA
TGTGCCAGCAGCCACTACCCGAGGGCTATTCCTTCCTACGAGCAGTACTTC
CASSHYPRAIPSYEQYF
>12|TRBV30|TRBJ1-4|NA|NA
TGTGCCTCAGAAGCAACTAATGAAAAACTGTTTTTT
CASEATNEKLFF
>15|TRBV4-1|TRBJ2-3|NA|TRBD2
TGCGCCAGCAGCCCGGTGGGCGGGGGATCAGATACGCAGTATTTT
CASSPVGGGSDTQYF
>13|TRBV29-1|TRBJ2-5|once|NA
TGCAGCGTTCACCCGGGGGCCGGGGAGACCCAGTACTTC
CSVHPGAGETQYF
>13|TRBV28|TRBJ1-1|NA|NA
TGTGCCAGCAACTCATTCTCTTACTTAGCATCTTTCTTT
CASNSFSYLASFF
>14|TRBV28|TRBJ2-2|NA|NA
TGTGCCAGCAGTTCGGGACACGAAACCGGGGAGCTGTTTTTT
CASSSGHETGELFF
>13|TRBV6-5|TRBJ1-1|NA|TRBD1
TGTGCCAGCAGTTTGACAGGGCACACTGAAGCTTTCTTT
CASSLTGHTEAFF
>14|TRBV14|TRBJ2-5|NA|NA
TGTGCCAGCAGCCAAGGCGACCCGAAGGAGACCCAGTACTTC
CASSQGDPKETQYF
>16|TRBV28|TRBJ1-1|NA|NA
TGTGCCAGCTCGCTCAGTTACAGAGACTCGAACACTGAAGCTTTCTTT
CASSLSYRDSNTEAFF
>15|TRBV2|TRBJ2-2|NA|NA
TGTGCCAGCAGTGAAGGGACAACGAACACCGGGGAGCTGTTTTTT
CASSEGTTNTGELFF
>14|TRBV28|TRBJ1-1|NA|NA
TGTGCCAGCAGTTTGGAGGGAATGGGCACTGAAGCTTTCTTT
CASSLEGMGTEAFF
>14|TRBV5-4|TRBJ2-1|NA|NA
TGTGCCAGCAGCCGCGGCTACGGGGGCCGAGAGCAGTTCTTC
CASSRGYGGREQFF
>16|TRBV6-5|TRBJ2-7|NA|TRBD2
TGTGCCAGCAGTTACTCGGCCAGCGGGGGGTCCTACGAGCAGTACTTC
CASSYSASGGSYEQYF
>16|TRBV6-2/TRBV6-3|TRBJ2-1|NA|NA
TGTGCCAGCAGTTACCTTGCGGAAGGGGCCTGCAATGAGCAGTTCTTC
CASSYLAEGACNEQFF
>13|TRBV4-1|TRBJ1-1|once|NA
TGCGCCAGCAGCCTTGCACTCAGGGGAGAAGCTTTCTTT
CASSLALRGEAFF
>15|TRBV19|TRBJ1-1|once|NA
TGTGCCAGTAGTTTTCCGGGACCGAGGAACACTGAAGCTTTCTTT
CASSFPGPRNTEAFF
>15|TRBV6-1|TRBJ2-3|NA|NA
TGTGCCAGCAGTGAATCGGAGGGGAGCACAGATACGCAGTATTTT
CASSESEGSTDTQYF